This T cell receptor (beta chain) was documented in a study of human T cells and chemical hapten exposure. MiXCR, applied by TCRdb to the RACE reads, yields one record per CDR3 protein. Of around 110,000 distinct CDR3 sequences listed, 9% to 14% are singletons. The germline gives CDR1 MDHEN, CDR2 SYDVKM. V lost 4 bases to trimming and J lost 0 bases, with 12 bases between them. The CDR3 is made up of 15 amino acids. The sample holds a few counts of this clonotype. Time point reported: patch test 1, 2 weeks after DPC sensitization. Treatment of the sample: therapeutic diphenylcyclopropenone sensitization with weekly scalp DPC.

The specimen was whole blood, collected in connection with sensitization to the hapten diphenylcyclopropenone (DPC). The V and J genes are TRBV28 and TRBJ2-5; TRBD1 is a possible D gene (6 bases). The receptor was derived from a woman aged 45 to 65 with alopecia areata. Some clones in this sample may be carry-over from other donors' samples. CDR3 amino acids: CASSSHGQYQETQYF. The CDR3 DNA follows: TGTGCCAGCAGTTCCCACGGACAGTACCAAGAGACCCAGTACTTC.